The entry below describes one T cell receptor beta chain. Its antigen is still unknown. The V end lost 5 bases, the J end lost 0 bases, and 9 bases lay between the germline ends. The CDR3 spans 14 residues. Looked up from germline, CDR1 is SGHRS and CDR2 is YFSETQ. Researchers partitioned CD4+ cells into CD45RA+ naive and CD45RA-negative memory subsets. Assay used: immunoSEQ multiplex PCR; TCRdb lists only in-frame clones, some missing. The sample contains roughly 1,500,000 clones, 95% to 99% of which appear only once. The sample belongs to a study of shared clonotypes between healthy human individuals. Findings of the study overall: Generally, estimated richness proved larger in naive subsets than it did in memory subsets. With a handful of donors compared, 4% to 5.5% of naive CD4 clonotypes were shared.

Sample: naive CD4+ T cells sorted from blood. The subset is: CD45RA+ positively selected. This TCR was recovered from a man aged 25-45 years in good health. This rearrangement joins TRBV5-1 to TRBJ1-3; D is undetermined. CDR3 in amino acids: CASRPGYSGNTIYF. Here the CDR3 DNA reads TGCGCCAGCAGACCGGGATACTCTGGAAACACCATATATTTT.